This T cell receptor (beta chain) was recorded in a study of human T cells and chemical hapten exposure. Unfractionated whole blood yielded total RNA. The V end lost 5 bases, the J end lost 4 bases, and 6 bases lay between the germline ends. The CDR3 loop spans 13 amino acids. CDR1 is SEHNR and CDR2 is FQNEAQ in the germline V gene (reference sequence). Separate cDNA molecules received unique molecular identifiers, which the library attached to them. In the original processing: Individual samples carried between about 23,224 and 750,000 TCRs, with 85,000 to 100,000 as the median. TCRdb analysed the 5' RACE reads with MiXCR anew, one entry per CDR3 protein. These V and J calls derive from TCRdb rather than the authors' analysis. The data show about 140,000 distinct CDR3 sequences, around 4% seen once. This clonotype appeared many times. What it binds is not known. Study observations and caveats: The number of TCRs over 1 in 1000 frequency stayed unchanged after DPC.

The TCR sequence derives from a female donor in good health. This chain links TRBV7-9 with TRBJ2-6; D ambiguous. The CDR3 coding sequence is TGTGCCAGCAGCCCCCCAGGGGCCAACGTCCTGACTTTC. Its protein is CASSPPGANVLTF. Supplemented by reference TRBV7-9 and TRBJ2-6, the full variable domain reads DTGVSQNPRHKITKRGQNVTFRCDPISEHNRLYWYRQTLGQGPEFLTYFQNEAQLEKSRLLSDRFSAERPKGSFSTLEIQRTEQGDSAMYLCASSPPGANVLTFGAGSRLTVL.